This T cell receptor (beta chain) was identified during a study of high-grade serous ovarian cancer treatment subgroups. Clones were sequenced by immunoSEQ multiplex PCR, and TCRdb holds only the in-frame ones, with some missing. The data hold approximately 40,000 clones, with approximately 80% observed a single time. Only a few counts were recorded for this clone. The CDR3 has 15 residues. Germline V gives CDR1 SGHDT, CDR2 YYEEEE. The V and J ends lost 4 bases and 4 bases respectively, with 14 bases between them. The tumor samples were collected prior to definitive surgery or chemotherapy. The sequence was collected from a human donor with high-grade serous ovarian cancer. V gene TRBV5-6 combines with J gene TRBJ2-2, with D unresolved. Sequencing was carried out using tumor tissue. Here the CDR3 DNA reads TGTGCCAGCAGCCCTTCGTGGCTTGTCACCGGGGAGCTGTTTTTT. Amino acid sequence: CASSPSWLVTGELFF.